This TCR beta chain was found in a study of naive and memory T cell subsets. Two oligonucleotides, mixed equimolar, formed the beta constant-region primer covering TRBC1 and TRBC2. TCRdb re-called the UMI-ligation and nested PCR reads with MiXCR, one entry per CDR3 protein. Among around 90,000 distinct CDR3 sequences listed, 7% to 7.5% were seen once. The CDR3 length is 14 residues. CDR1 is SQVTM and CDR2 is ANQGSEA in the germline V gene. V lost 6 bases to trimming and J lost 1 base; unmatched junction nucleotides: 4. The origin of this receptor is a human donor in good health. The sequenced material came from central memory CD4+ T cells from blood. The V and J genes are TRBV29-1 and TRBJ2-1; 9 bases match TRBD2. The CDR3 loop is CSVTLAGSYNEQFF. The DNA of the CDR3 is TGCAGCGTGACTCTAGCGGGGTCCTACAATGAGCAGTTCTTC.